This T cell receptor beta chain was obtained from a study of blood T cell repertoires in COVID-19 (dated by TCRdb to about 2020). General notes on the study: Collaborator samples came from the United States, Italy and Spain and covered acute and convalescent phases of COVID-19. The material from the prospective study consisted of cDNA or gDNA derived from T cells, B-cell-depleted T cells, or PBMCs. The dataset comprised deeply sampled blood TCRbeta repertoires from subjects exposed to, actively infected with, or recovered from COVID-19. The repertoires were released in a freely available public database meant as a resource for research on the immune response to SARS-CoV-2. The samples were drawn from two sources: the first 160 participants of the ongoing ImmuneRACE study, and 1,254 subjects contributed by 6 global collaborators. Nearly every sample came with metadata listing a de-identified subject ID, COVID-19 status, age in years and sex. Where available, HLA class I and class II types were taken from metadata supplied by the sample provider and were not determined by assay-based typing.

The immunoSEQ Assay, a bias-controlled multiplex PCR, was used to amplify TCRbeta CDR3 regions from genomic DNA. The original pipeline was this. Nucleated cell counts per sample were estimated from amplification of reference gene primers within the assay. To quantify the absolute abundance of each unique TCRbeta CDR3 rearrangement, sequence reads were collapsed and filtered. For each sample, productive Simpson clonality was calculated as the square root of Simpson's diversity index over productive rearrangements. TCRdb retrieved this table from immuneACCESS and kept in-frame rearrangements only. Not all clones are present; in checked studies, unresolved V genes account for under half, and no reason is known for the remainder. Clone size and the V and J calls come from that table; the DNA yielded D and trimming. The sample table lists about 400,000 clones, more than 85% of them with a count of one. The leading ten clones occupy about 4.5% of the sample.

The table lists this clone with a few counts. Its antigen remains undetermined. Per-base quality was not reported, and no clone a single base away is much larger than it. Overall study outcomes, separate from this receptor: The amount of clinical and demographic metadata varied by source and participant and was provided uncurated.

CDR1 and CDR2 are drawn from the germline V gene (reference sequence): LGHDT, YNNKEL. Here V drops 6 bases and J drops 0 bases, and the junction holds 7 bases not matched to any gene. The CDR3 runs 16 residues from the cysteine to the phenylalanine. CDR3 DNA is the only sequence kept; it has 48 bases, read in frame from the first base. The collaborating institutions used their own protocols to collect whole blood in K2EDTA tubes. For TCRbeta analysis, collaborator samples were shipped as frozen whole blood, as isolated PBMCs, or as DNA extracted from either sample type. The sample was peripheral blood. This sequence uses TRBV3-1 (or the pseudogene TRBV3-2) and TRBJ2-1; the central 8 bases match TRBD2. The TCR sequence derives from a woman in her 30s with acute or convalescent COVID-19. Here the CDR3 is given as CASSSKRGTSYNEQFF. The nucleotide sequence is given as TGTGCCAGCAGTTCAAAGCGGGGGACCTCCTACAATGAGCAGTTCTTC.